This passage covers 15 T cell receptor beta chains from one sample sequenced in a study of identical twins. One entry per CDR3 protein, called by TCRdb with MiXCR from the 5' RACE reads. The sample carries 450,000 to 500,000 distinct CDR3 sequences, around an eighth recorded once. The sample was also reused in another study, on yellow fever vaccine responses in identical twins.

Sequenced input: CD4+ T cells sorted from blood. The receptor source for this set is a woman aged 18-29 years in good health.

Only a few counts were recorded for this clonotype. The chain couples TRBV20-1 to TRBJ2-7; D may correspond to TRBD1 or TRBD2 (5 bases each). Trimming pared 1 base from V and 1 base from J, leaving 11 bases between. Germline V CDR1 and CDR2: DFQATT, SNEGSKA (reference sequence). The CDR3 totals 14 residues. CDR3 amino acids: CSARGGWGSYEQYF. CDR3 nucleotides: TGCAGTGCTAGAGGGGGGTGGGGGTCCTACGAGCAGTACTTC.

The sample holds a few counts of this clonotype. The chain employs TRBV5-1 and TRBJ2-2; 8 bases are shared with TRBD2. Germline values: CDR1 SGHRS, CDR2 YFSETQ. The CDR3 is 15 amino acids. J gave up 5 bases and V 2 bases, and 5 bases lay outside the gene matches. The CDR3 nucleotides read TGCGCCAGCAGCTTCAAAGCGGGGGAAACCGGGGAGCTGTTTTTT. Amino acid sequence: CASSFKAGETGELFF.

This clonotype came up a few times. The V call is TRBV20-1, the J call TRBJ1-5, with a tentative D call TRBD1 (5 bases). V lost 3 bases and J lost 5, with 11 bases in between. Per the germline V gene, CDR1 is DFQATT and CDR2 is SNEGSKA (reference sequence). The CDR3 has 13 residues. This CDR3 reads CSARGGIDQPQHF. In DNA, the CDR3 is TGCAGTGCTAGGGGGGGGATCGATCAGCCCCAGCATTTT.

This clonotype was picked up many times. The rearrangement links TRBV6-5 to TRBJ2-7; 9 bases fit TRBD2. The V gene end was trimmed by 2 bases and the J gene end by 3 bases; junction bases not matched to a gene: 2. Germline V lookup: CDR1 MNHEY, CDR2 SVGAGI. The CDR3 totals 14 residues. CDR3 amino acids: CASSYETSGYEQYF. The CDR3 DNA reads as TGTGCCAGCAGTTACGAGACTAGCGGCTACGAGCAGTACTTC.

This clonotype showed up just a few times. V and J are TRBV7-2 and TRBJ1-5, with D maybe TRBD1 (5 bases). Germline V gene lookup returns CDR1 SGHTA and CDR2 FQGNSA. The length of the CDR3 is 16 residues. Trimming took 2 bases from V and 0 from J, leaving 11 bases between them. The CDR3 protein is CASSLSAGPSNQPQHF. The CDR3 DNA reads as TGTGCCAGCAGCTTATCGGCAGGGCCTAGCAATCAGCCCCAGCATTTT.

There are many counts of this clonotype. The rearrangement joins TRBV12-3 or TRBV12-4 to TRBJ2-7; 11 nucleotides align to TRBD1. Unmatched junction bases numbered 8, after V lost 6 bases and J lost 4 bases. This CDR3 comprises 15 residues. The CDR3 loop reads CASRDPGQGGYEQYF. The CDR3 DNA reads as TGTGCCAGCAGAGACCCGGGACAGGGGGGGTACGAGCAGTACTTC.

This clonotype showed up many times. The chain is built from TRBV7-8 and TRBJ2-7; 8 bases match TRBD1. V dropped 5 bases and J dropped 6; count of bases not matched to a gene: 6. Germline CDR1 SGHVS, CDR2 FQNEAQ. This CDR3 has 13 residues. The CDR3 coding sequence is TGTGCCAGCAGCCCGGACAGGGTAGCCGAGCAGTACTTC. Residues: CASSPDRVAEQYF.

The V call is TRBV14, the J call TRBJ2-7, with D possibly matching TRBD1 (6 bases). Looked up from germline, CDR1 is SGHDN and CDR2 is FVKESK. The CDR3 loop spans 17 amino acids. Deletions cut 3 bases from V and 1 base from J, with 19 bases between. DNA for the CDR3: TGTGCCAGCAGCCAGCTCCAGGGGAGACTGTTATCCTACGAGCAGTACTTC. It translates to CASSQLQGRLLSYEQYF.

The chain employs TRBV7-9 and TRBJ2-3; TRBD2 aligns across 8 bases. This CDR3 contains 16 residues. Germline V gene sequence: CDR1 SEHNR, CDR2 FQNEAQ (reference sequence). The V segment lost 4 bases and the J segment 5 bases; nucleotides outside the gene matches: 11. As DNA, the CDR3 is TGTGCCAGCAGCTCCGGGGCGGGGGGTCAGATAGATACGCAGTATTTT. Translated, it gives CASSSGAGGQIDTQYF.

J is TRBJ1-1 and V is TRBV5-8; the match to TRBD1 covers 9 bases. Germline loops: CDR1 SGHTS, CDR2 YDEGEE. With 3 bases clipped from V and 3 bases from J, the junction kept 9 bases outside the gene matches. CDR3 length: 16 amino acids. The CDR3 DNA reads as TGTGCCAGCAGCTCCTTTCTGAGGACAGGGGACACTGAAGCTTTCTTT. It is translated as CASSSFLRTGDTEAFF.

This clonotype showed up just a few times. The chain recombines TRBV4-1 with TRBJ2-1; D might be TRBD2 (6 bases). The CDR3 loop spans 14 amino acids. Germline V lookup: CDR1 MGHRA, CDR2 YSYEKL. Trimming stripped 2 bases from V and 10 bases from J, with 15 bases between. The CDR3 DNA reads TGCGCCAGCAGCCAACCCCGGGCCAGCGGGGAGCAGTTCTTC. Its protein product is CASSQPRASGEQFF.

This clonotype was observed a few times. CDR3 coding DNA: TGTGCCAGCACCGACTGGGGGAACCAAGAGACCCAGTACTTC. This codes for CASTDWGNQETQYF. The chain uses TRBV6-2 or TRBV6-3 and TRBJ2-5; D may correspond to TRBD1 or TRBD2 (5 bases each). The CDR3 spans 14 residues. V was trimmed by 7 bases and J by 0 bases, leaving 12 bases between them. Germline-derived CDR1 and CDR2 are MNHEY and SVGEGT.

This clonotype was seen more than once but under ten times. V is TRBV6-1 and J is TRBJ1-4; no firm D call. V gave up 6 bases and J gave up 7 bases, with 21 bases separating them. Germline CDR1 reads MNHNS; CDR2 reads SASEGT. This CDR3 is built from 16 residues. CDR3 in amino acids: CASSRLGKARSEKLFF. DNA of the CDR3: TGTGCCAGCAGCCGCCTTGGGAAGGCCCGGAGTGAAAAACTGTTTTTT.

This clonotype has ten or more counts. This chain uses TRBV11-2 with TRBJ2-2; 7 bases align to TRBD1. Germline trimming cut 1 base from V and 5 bases from J; bases unmatched to any gene: 7. This CDR3 has 16 residues. Per germline, CDR1 SGHAT and CDR2 FQNNGV. The CDR3 DNA follows: TGTGCCAGCAGCTTAGGAGGGGGCGCGGGTACCGGGGAGCTGTTTTTT. Protein sequence: CASSLGGGAGTGELFF.

The chain uses TRBV12-3 or TRBV12-4 and TRBJ2-2, with 7 nucleotides matching TRBD1. Trimming cost V 6 bases and J 6 bases; bases outside gene matches: 13. The CDR3 runs to 16 residues. The chain's CDR3 is CASRYLRDSFPGELFF. The CDR3 nucleotides read TGTGCCAGCAGGTACCTCCGGGACAGTTTTCCCGGGGAGCTGTTTTTT.